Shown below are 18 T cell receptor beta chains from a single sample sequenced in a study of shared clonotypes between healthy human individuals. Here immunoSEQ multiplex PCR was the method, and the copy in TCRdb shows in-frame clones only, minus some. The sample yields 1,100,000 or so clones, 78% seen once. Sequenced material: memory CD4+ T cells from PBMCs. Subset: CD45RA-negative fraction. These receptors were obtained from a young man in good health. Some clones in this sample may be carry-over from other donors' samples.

CDR3 sequence reads: CAWDRGNSPLHF. The CDR3 nucleotides are TGTGCCTGGGACAGGGGGAATTCACCCCTCCACTTT. The chain links TRBV30 to TRBJ1-6; 9 nucleotides line up with TRBD1. V lost 5 bases to trimming and J lost 7 bases; unmatched junction nucleotides: 0. The germline gives CDR1 GTSNPN, CDR2 SVGIG (reference sequence). CDR3 size: 12 residues. The variable domain in full, with the rest retrieved from reference TRBV30 and TRBJ1-6, is SQTIHQWPATLVQPVGSPLSLECTVEGTSNPNLYWYRQAAGRGLQLLFYSVGIGQISSEVPQNLSASRPQDRQFILSSKKLLLSDSGFYLCAWDRGNSPLHFGNGTRLTVT.

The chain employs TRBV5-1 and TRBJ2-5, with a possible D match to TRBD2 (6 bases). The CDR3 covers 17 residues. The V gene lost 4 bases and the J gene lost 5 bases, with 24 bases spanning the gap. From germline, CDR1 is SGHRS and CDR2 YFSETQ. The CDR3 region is CASSPLGGAERGETQYF. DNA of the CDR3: TGCGCCAGCAGCCCCCTCGGGGGAGCGGAGAGAGGTGAGACCCAGTACTTC.

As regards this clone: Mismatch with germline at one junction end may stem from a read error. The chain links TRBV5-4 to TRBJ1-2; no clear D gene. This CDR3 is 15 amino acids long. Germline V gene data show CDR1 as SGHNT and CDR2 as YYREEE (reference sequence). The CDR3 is CASSQDIGKGYGYTF. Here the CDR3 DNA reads TGCGCCAGCAGCCAAGATATAGGGAAGGGCTATGGCTACACCTTC.

In DNA, the CDR3 is TGCGCCAGCAGTGATCCAGCGGGAGCCCAAGAGACCCAGTACTTC. This sequence encodes CASSDPAGAQETQYF. The chain combines TRBV10-2 with TRBJ2-5; 8 nucleotides align to TRBD2. The CDR3 loop spans 15 amino acids. The V and J ends lost 3 bases and 1 base, in that order; junction bases with no gene match: 4. CDR1 and CDR2 (germline): WSHSY, SAAADI.

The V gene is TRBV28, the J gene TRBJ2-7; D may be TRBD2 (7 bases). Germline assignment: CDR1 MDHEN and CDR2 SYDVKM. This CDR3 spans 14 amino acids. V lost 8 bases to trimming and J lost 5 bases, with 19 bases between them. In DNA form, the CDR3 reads TGTGCCAGCTGGGGGCGGGGGAAGACGGACGAGCAGTACTTC. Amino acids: CASWGRGKTDEQYF.

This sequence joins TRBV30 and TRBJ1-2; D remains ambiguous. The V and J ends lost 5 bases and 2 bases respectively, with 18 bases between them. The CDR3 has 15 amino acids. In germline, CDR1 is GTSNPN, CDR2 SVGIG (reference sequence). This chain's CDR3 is CAWEPLRTVNYGYTF. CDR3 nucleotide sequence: TGTGCCTGGGAACCCCTCCGGACGGTAAACTATGGCTACACCTTC.

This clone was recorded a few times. CDR3 nucleotide sequence: TGTGCCAGCAGGGCTCGTGACAGGGCCACTGAAGCTTTCTTT. It translates to CASRARDRATEAFF. This rearrangement joins TRBV27 to TRBJ1-1, with TRBD1 matching over 7 bases. The CDR3 extends over 14 amino acids. In germline, CDR1 is MNHEY, CDR2 SMNVEV (reference sequence). The V and J ends lost 6 bases and 4 bases, in that order; junction bases with no gene match: 8.

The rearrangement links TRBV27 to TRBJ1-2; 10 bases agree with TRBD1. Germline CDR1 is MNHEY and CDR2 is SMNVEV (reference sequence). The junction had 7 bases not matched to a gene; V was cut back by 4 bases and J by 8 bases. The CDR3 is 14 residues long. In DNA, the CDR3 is TGTGCCAGCAGTTCACCCCGGACAGGGGGGGGCTACACCTTC. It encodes CASSSPRTGGGYTF.

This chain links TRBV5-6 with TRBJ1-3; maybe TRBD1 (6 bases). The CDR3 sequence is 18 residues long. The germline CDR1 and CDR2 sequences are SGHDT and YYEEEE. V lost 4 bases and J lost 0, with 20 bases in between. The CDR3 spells CASSPSTDRTFSGNTIYF. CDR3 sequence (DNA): TGTGCCAGCAGCCCCTCTACCGACAGGACCTTCTCTGGAAACACCATATATTTT. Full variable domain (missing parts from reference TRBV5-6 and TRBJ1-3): DAGVTQSPTHLIKTRGQQVTLRCSPKSGHDTVSWYQQALGQGPQFIFQYYEEEERQRGNFPDRFSGHQFPNYSSELNVNALLLGDSALYLCASSPSTDRTFSGNTIYFGEGSWLTVV.

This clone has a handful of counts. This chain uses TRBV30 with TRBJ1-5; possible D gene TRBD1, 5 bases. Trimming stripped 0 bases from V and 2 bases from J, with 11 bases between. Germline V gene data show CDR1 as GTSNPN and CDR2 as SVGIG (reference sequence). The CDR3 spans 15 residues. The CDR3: CAWSVWGRGNQPQHF. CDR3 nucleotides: TGTGCCTGGAGTGTATGGGGCAGGGGCAATCAGCCCCAGCATTTT.

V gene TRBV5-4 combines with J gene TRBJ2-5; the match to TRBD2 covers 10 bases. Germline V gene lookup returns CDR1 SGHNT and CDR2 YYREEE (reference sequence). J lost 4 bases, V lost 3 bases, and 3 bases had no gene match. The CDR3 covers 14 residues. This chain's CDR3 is CASSSPSGRETQYF. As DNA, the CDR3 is TGTGCCAGCAGCTCCCCTAGCGGGAGAGAGACCCAGTACTTC.

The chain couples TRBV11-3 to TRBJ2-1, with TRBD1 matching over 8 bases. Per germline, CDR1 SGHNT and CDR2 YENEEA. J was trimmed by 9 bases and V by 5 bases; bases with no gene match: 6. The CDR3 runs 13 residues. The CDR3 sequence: CASSQGAAGEQFF. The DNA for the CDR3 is TGTGCCAGCAGCCAGGGGGCGGCCGGTGAGCAGTTCTTC.

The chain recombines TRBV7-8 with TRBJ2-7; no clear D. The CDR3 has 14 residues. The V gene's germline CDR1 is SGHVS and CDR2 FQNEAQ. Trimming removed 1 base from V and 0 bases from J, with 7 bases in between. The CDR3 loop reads CASSLGRISYEQYF. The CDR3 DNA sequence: TGTGCCAGCAGCTTAGGCCGGATCTCCTACGAGCAGTACTTC.

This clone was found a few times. The CDR3 coding sequence is TGCGCCAGCAGCCAAACCTTGGTCCGAGACTACGAGCAGTACTTC. Encoded protein: CASSQTLVRDYEQYF. The chain combines TRBV4-1 with TRBJ2-7; no reliable D call. Germline V gene lookup returns CDR1 MGHRA and CDR2 YSYEKL. With 2 bases removed from V and 3 bases from J, the gap between germline ends came to 14 bases. This CDR3 comprises 15 residues.

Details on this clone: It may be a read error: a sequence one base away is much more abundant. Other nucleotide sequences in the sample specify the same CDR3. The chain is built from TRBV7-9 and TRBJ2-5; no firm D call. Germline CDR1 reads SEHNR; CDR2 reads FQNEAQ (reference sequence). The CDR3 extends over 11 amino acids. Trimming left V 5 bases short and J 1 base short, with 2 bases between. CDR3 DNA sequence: TGTGCCAGCAGCAGCCAAGAGACCCAGTACTTC. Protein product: CASSSQETQYF.

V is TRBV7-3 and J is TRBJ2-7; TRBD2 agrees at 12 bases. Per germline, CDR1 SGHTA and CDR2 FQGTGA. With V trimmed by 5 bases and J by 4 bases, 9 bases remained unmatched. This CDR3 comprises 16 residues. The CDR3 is CASSMEGLAGNYEQYF. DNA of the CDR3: TGTGCCAGCAGCATGGAGGGACTAGCGGGTAATTACGAGCAGTACTTC.

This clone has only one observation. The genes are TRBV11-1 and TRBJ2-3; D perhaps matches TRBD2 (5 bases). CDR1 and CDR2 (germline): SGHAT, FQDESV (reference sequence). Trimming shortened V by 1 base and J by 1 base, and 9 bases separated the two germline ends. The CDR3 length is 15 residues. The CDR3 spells CASSLGGFGTDTQYF. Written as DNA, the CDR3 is TGTGCCAGCAGCTTAGGAGGGTTCGGCACAGATACGCAGTATTTT.

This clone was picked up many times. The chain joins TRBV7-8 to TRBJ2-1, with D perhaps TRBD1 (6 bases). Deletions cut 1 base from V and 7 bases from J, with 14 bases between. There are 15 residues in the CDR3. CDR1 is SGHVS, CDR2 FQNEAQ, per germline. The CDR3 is CASSLGPNRVNEQFF. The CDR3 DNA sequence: TGTGCCAGCAGCTTAGGGCCCAACAGGGTGAATGAGCAGTTCTTC.